The 2 T cell receptor beta chains below were found in one sample sequenced in a study of preoperative IRX-2 immunotherapy in early breast cancer. Assay: immunoSEQ multiplex PCR; the TCRdb copy retains only in-frame clones and omits some. The data hold about 26,000 clones, with around 91% observed a single time. The treatment denotes: preoperative locoregional IRX-2 cytokine immunotherapy. Collection took place from a patient treated with IRX-2 immunotherapy. The receptors derive from a human donor with breast cancer.

This clone was seen once. The gene calls are TRBV28 and TRBJ2-7; D gene uncertain. With 3 bases removed from V and 5 bases from J, the gap between germline ends came to 8 bases. CDR3 length: 12 residues. CDR1 and CDR2 (germline): MDHEN, SYDVKM. The CDR3 protein is CASSLVRNEQYF. The CDR3 DNA sequence: TGTGCCAGCAGTTTGGTACGGAACGAGCAGTACTTC.

The rearrangement joins TRBV2 to TRBJ2-7; D is possibly TRBD1 (5 bases). CDR1 is SNHLY and CDR2 is FYNNEI in the germline V gene. Trimming cost V 9 bases and J 0 bases, with 12 bases left between them. The CDR3 runs 13 residues. This CDR3 reads CARGHLSSYEQYF. CDR3 DNA: TGTGCCAGAGGACATCTGAGCTCCTACGAGCAGTACTTC.